A selection of T cell receptor beta chains follows, all from one sample in a study of cytomegalovirus exposure and HLA in healthy donors. TCRdb's copy holds only in-frame clones and misses some; the assay was immunoSEQ multiplex PCR. The sample shows 110,000 or so clones, roughly 71% of them seen only once. Source material: PBMCs. The source is a woman in her forties in good health and CMV-seropositive. Both conserved end residues are part of each CDR3. The D gene is left open where the match is weak. Size is omitted from some rows. Given values are once, few, many or a class for expanded clones.

- | TRBJ2-7 | TRBD1 | TRBV2 | TGTGCCAGCATCAAACCGGCCGGGACAGGGCTCTTCAGCGGCTCCTACGAGCAGTACTTC | CASIKPAGTGLFSGSYEQYF
- | TRBJ2-2 | TRBD1 | TRBV19 | TGTGCCAGTAGCGGACAGGGGACGGAAACCGGGGAGCTGTTTTTT | CASSGQGTETGELFF
few | TRBJ2-2 | TRBD2 | TRBV7-9 | TGTGCCAGCCTGGCGGGAGCGCACACCGGGGAGCTGTTTTTT | CASLAGAHTGELFF
- | TRBJ2-2 | TRBD2 | TRBV11-2 | TGTGCCAGCAGCTTAGAGGGGGGGTCATACACCGGGGAGCTGTTTTTT | CASSLEGGSYTGELFF
few | TRBJ1-4 | TRBD1 | TRBV19 | TGTGCCAGTAGCCATCGACAGGGCTCAACTAATGAAAAACTGTTTTTT | CASSHRQGSTNEKLFF
few | TRBJ1-6 | - | TRBV28 | TGTGCCAGCAACAGGGTGGATAATTCACCCCTCCACTTT | CASNRVDNSPLHF
- | TRBJ2-3 | - | TRBV7-2 | TGTGCCAGCAGCCCGAAGACAGTTTATCCGGCAGATACGCAGTATTTT | CASSPKTVYPADTQYF
few | TRBJ1-2 | TRBD1 | TRBV19 | TGTGCCAGTAGTAGCACACCCGGGACAGGGATATATGGCTACACCTTC | CASSSTPGTGIYGYTF
once | TRBJ2-7 | TRBD2 | TRBV27 | TGTGCCAGCAGTTTCACTAGCGAATACGAGCAGTACTTC | CASSFTSEYEQYF
- | TRBJ2-7 | TRBD1 | TRBV27 | TGTGCCAGCAGTTTCTCACGGACAGGAAACGAGCAGTACTTC | CASSFSRTGNEQYF
- | TRBJ2-2 | - | TRBV5-1 | TGCGCCAGCAGCTCAGCCGACAGAAACACCGGGGAGCTGTTTTTT | CASSSADRNTGELFF
- | TRBJ1-2 | - | TRBV23-1 | TGCGCCAGCAGGGAGACGACAGGAGAGTATGGCTACACCTTC | CASRETTGEYGYTF
- | TRBJ2-1 | - | TRBV5-1 | TGCGCCAGCAAAAGCCTCCGAGGCAATGAGCAGTTCTTC | CASKSLRGNEQFF
- | TRBJ1-2 | - | TRBV28 | TGTGCCAGCTACCCAGGGTCCGATTATCCGGGCTACACCTTC | CASYPGSDYPGYTF
- | TRBJ2-3 | TRBD1 | TRBV7-3 | TGTGCCAGCAGCCCTACAGGGGGCACAGATACGCAGTATTTT | CASSPTGGTDTQYF
- | TRBJ2-1 | - | TRBV2 | TGTGCCAGCAGCCAAACAGGGCCCAATGAGCAGTTCTTC | CASSQTGPNEQFF
- | TRBJ2-3 | - | TRBV5-6 | TGTGCCAGCAGCTTTAAGGGACAAAACACAGATACGCAGTATTTT | CASSFKGQNTDTQYF
- | TRBJ1-3 | TRBD1 | TRBV19 | TGTGCCAGTAGCCAATTCGGACAGGGGGCAAGGGGAAACACCATATATTTT | CASSQFGQGARGNTIYF
- | TRBJ2-5 | TRBD1 | TRBV5-4 | TGTGCCAGCAGCTTGGCAGGGACAGGGGGCCAAGAGACCCAGTACTTC | CASSLAGTGGQETQYF
- | TRBJ2-7 | - | TRBV7-6 | TGTGCCAGCAGCTCCACCTGGCGGGACGAGCAGTACTTC | CASSSTWRDEQYF
- | TRBJ2-7 | - | TRBV5-6 | TGTGCCAGCAGCCCCCAGGCCAACGAGCAGTACTTC | CASSPQANEQYF
- | TRBJ1-2 | TRBD1 | TRBV9 | TGTGCCAGCAGCCCAGGACAGGGAACCTCCTATGGCTACACCTTC | CASSPGQGTSYGYTF
- | TRBJ2-3 | TRBD2 | TRBV4-3 | TGCGCCAGCAGCCAAGATCGAGGACGGGAGGGGGATACGCAGTATTTT | CASSQDRGREGDTQYF
- | TRBJ2-3 | - | TRBV6-4 | TGTGCCAGCAGTGACGGCCCCCAGGGAGGAGATACGCAGTATTTT | CASSDGPQGGDTQYF
- | TRBJ2-7 | TRBD2 | TRBV19 | TGTGCCAGTTCGAGACTAGCGGGGGGCGCTTCCTCCTACGAGCAGTACTTC | CASSRLAGGASSYEQYF